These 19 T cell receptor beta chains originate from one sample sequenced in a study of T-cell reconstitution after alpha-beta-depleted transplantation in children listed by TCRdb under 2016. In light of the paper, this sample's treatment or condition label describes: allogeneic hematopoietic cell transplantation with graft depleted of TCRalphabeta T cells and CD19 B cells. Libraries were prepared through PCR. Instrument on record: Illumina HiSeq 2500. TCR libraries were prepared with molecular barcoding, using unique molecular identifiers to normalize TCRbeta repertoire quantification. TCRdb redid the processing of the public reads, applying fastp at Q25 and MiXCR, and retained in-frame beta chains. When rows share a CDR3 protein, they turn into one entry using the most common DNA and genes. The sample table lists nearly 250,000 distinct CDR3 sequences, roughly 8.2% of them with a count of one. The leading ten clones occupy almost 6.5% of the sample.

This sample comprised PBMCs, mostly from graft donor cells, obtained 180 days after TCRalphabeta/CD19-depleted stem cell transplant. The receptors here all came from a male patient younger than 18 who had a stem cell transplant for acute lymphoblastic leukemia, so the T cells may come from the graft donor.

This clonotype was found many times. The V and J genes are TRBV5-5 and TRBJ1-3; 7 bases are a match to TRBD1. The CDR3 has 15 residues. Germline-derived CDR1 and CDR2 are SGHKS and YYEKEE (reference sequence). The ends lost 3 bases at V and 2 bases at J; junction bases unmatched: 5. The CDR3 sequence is CASSSTGVPGNTIYF. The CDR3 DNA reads TGTGCCAGCAGCTCAACAGGGGTGCCTGGAAACACCATATATTTT.

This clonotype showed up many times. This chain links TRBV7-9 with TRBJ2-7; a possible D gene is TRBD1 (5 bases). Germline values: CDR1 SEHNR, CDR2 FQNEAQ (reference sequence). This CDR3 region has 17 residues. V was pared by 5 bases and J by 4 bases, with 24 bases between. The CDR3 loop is CASSAERRTSTLYEQYF. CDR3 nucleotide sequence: TGTGCCAGCAGCGCGGAACGTAGGACATCAACCCTTTACGAGCAGTACTTC.

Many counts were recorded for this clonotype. The CDR3 here is CASSLDSFNQPQHF. The CDR3 coding sequence is TGCGCCAGCAGTCTCGACAGTTTCAATCAGCCCCAGCATTTT. This chain connects TRBV5-1 to TRBJ1-5; tentative D call: TRBD1 (5 bases). Trimming cost V 5 bases and J 3 bases, with 12 bases left between them. Germline V CDR1 and CDR2: SGHRS, YFSETQ. CDR3 size: 14 residues. The full variable domain, with the rest looked up from reference TRBV5-1 and TRBJ1-5, is KAGVTQTPRYLIKTRGQQVTLSCSPISGHRSVSWYQQTPGQGLQFLFEYFSETQRNKGNFPGRFSGRQFSNSRSEMNVSTLELGDSALYLCASSLDSFNQPQHFGDGTRLSIL.

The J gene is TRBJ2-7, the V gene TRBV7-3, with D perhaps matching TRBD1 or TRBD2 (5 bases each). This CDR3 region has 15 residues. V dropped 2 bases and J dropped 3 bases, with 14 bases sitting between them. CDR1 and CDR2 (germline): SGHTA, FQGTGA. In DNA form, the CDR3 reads TGTGCCAGCAGCTTACGGGGCGGCGAGAACTACGAGCAGTACTTC. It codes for CASSLRGGENYEQYF.

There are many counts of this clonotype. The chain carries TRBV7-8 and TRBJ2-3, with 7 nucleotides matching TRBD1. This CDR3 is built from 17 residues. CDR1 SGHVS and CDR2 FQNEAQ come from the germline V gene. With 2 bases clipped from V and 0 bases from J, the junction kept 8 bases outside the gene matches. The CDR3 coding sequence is TGTGCCAGCAGCTTATACCCAGGGGGAACTAGCACAGATACGCAGTATTTT. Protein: CASSLYPGGTSTDTQYF.

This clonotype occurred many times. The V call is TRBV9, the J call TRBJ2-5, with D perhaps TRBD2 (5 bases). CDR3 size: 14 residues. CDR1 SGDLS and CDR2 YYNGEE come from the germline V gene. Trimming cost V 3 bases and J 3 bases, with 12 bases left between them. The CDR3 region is CASSANREKETQYF. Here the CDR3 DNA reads TGTGCCAGCAGCGCAAATCGGGAAAAAGAGACCCAGTACTTC.

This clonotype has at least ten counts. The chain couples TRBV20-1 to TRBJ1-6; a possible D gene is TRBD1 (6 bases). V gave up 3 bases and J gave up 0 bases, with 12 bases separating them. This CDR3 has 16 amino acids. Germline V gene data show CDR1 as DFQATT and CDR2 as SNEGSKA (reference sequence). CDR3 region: CSARLTGSSYNSPLHF. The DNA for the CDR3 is TGCAGTGCTAGGCTCACAGGGAGCTCCTATAATTCACCCCTCCACTTT.

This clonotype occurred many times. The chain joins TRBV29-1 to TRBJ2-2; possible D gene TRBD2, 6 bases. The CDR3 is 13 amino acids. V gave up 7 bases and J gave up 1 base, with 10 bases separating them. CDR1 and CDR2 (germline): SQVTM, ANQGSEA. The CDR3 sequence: CSAGLLNTGELFF. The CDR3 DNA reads TGCAGCGCCGGACTACTGAACACCGGGGAGCTGTTTTTT.

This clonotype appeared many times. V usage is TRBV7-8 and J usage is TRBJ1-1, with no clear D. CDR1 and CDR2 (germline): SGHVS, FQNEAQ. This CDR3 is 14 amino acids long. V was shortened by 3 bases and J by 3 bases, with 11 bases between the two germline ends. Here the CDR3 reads CASSFHKFYTEAFF. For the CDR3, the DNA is TGTGCCAGCAGCTTTCACAAATTTTACACTGAAGCTTTCTTT. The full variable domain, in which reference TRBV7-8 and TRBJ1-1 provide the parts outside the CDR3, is GAGVSQSPRYKVAKRGQDVALRCDPISGHVSLFWYQQALGQGPEFLTYFQNEAQLDKSGLPSDRFFAERPEGSVSTLKIQRTQQEDSAVYLCASSFHKFYTEAFFGQGTRLTVV.

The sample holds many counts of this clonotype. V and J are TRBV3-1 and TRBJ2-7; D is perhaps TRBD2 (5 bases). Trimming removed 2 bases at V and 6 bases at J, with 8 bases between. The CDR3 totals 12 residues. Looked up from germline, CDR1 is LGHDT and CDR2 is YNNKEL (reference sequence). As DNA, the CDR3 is TGTGCCAGCAGCCAAATGAGGGCCGAGCAGTACTTC. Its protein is CASSQMRAEQYF.

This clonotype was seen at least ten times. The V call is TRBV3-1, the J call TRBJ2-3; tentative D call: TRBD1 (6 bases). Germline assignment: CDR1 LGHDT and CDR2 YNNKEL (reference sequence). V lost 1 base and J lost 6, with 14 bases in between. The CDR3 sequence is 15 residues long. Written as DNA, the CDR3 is TGTGCCAGCAGCCAAGGAAGGGGGAGAGGCGATACGCAGTATTTT. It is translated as CASSQGRGRGDTQYF.

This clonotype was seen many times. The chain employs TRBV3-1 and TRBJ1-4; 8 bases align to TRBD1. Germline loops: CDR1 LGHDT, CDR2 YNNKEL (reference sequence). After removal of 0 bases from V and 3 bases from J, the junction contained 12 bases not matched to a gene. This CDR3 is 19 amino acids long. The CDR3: CASSQDQGAVGRANEKLFF. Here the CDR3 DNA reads TGTGCCAGCAGCCAAGATCAGGGGGCGGTCGGTAGGGCTAATGAAAAACTGTTTTTT.

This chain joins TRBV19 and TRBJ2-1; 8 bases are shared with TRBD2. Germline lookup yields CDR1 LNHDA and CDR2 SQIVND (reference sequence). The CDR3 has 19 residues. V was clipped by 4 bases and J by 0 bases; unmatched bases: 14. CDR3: CASSTGTRGRLSSYNEQFF. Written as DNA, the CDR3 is TGTGCCAGTAGTACCGGGACTAGAGGTCGTCTTAGCTCCTACAATGAGCAGTTCTTC.

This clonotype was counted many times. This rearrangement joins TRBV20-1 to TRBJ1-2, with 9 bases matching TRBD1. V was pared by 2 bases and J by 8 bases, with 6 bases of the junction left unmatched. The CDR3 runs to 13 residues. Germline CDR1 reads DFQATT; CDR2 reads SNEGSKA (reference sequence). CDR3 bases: TGCAGTGCTAGACAGGACAGGGGATACGGCTACACCTTC. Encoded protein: CSARQDRGYGYTF.

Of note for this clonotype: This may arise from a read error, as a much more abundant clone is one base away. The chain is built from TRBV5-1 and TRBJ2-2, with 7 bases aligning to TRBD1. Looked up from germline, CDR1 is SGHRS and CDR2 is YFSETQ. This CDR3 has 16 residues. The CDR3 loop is CASSAPLGQNTGELIF. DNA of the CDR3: TGCGCCAGCAGCGCACCACTGGGACAGAACACCGGGGAGCTGATTTTT.

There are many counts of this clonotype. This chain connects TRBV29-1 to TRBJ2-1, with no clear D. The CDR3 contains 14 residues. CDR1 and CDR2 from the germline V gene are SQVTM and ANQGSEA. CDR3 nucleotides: TGCAGTGCTTCCACGGGCTCGGGCTACAATGAGCAGTTCTTC. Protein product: CSASTGSGYNEQFF.

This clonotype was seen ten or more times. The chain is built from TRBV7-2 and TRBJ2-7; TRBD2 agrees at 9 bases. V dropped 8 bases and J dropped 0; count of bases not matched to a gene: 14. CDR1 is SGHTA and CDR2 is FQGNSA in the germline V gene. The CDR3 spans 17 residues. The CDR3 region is CASFQGPSSGTSYEQYF. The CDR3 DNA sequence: TGTGCCAGCTTCCAGGGGCCCTCTAGCGGGACCTCCTACGAGCAGTACTTC. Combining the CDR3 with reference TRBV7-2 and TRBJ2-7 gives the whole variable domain GAGVSQSPSNKVTEKGKDVELRCDPISGHTALYWYRQSLGQGLEFLIYFQGNSAPDKSGLPSDRFSAERTGGSVSTLTIQRTQQEDSAVYLCASFQGPSSGTSYEQYFGPGTRLTVT.

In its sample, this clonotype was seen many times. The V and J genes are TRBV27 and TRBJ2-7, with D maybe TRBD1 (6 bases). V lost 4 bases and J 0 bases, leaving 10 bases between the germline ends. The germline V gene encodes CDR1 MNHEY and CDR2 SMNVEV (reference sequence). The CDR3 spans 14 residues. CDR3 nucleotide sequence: TGTGCCAGCAGTTACCAGGGGCTCTCCTACGAGCAGTACTTC. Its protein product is CASSYQGLSYEQYF.

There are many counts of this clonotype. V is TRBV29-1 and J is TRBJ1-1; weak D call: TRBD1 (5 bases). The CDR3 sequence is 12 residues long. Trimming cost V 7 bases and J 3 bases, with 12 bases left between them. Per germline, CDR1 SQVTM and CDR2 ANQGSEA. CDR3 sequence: CSAVRGDTEAFF. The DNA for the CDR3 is TGCAGCGCTGTTCGAGGGGACACTGAAGCTTTCTTT.